A selection of T cell receptor beta chains follows, all from one sample in a study of blood T cell repertoires in COVID-19. Sequenced by immunoSEQ multiplex PCR; TCRdb stores in-frame clones only, minus some. The sample has some 370,000 clones; around 87% are singletons. Input material: peripheral blood. These receptors were collected from a woman aged 25 to 39 with COVID-19, enrolled during active disease. Each CDR3 is given with its conserved first and last residue. The D gene is left open where the match is weak. The size of a clone is reported for some rows only, either as once, few or many, or as a class for expanded clones.

cdr3_nt cdr3_aa d_call j_call clone_size v_call
TGTGCCAGCAGTGAAGTTAGCGGGATCGGGTACGAGCAGTACTTC CASSEVSGIGYEQYF TRBD2 TRBJ2-7 NA TRBV2
TGTGCCAGCAGCACTATAAGTGGGCAGCCCCAGCATTTT CASSTISGQPQHF NA TRBJ1-5 once TRBV28
TGTGCCCATCGACAGGGGTCTGACTACGAGCAGTACTTC CAHRQGSDYEQYF TRBD1 TRBJ2-7 NA TRBV28
TGTGCCAGCAGAACGTTGGGACAGGGTAATGAAAAACTGTTTTTT CASRTLGQGNEKLFF TRBD1 TRBJ1-4 NA TRBV28
TGCGCCAGCAGCCAAGATGTAACTAGCGGGACAAGACAGCAGTTCTTC CASSQDVTSGTRQQFF TRBD2 TRBJ2-1 NA TRBV4-1
TGCAGCGTAGGCAGGCTGCAATCAGGCAATCAGCCCCAGCATTTT CSVGRLQSGNQPQHF NA TRBJ1-5 NA TRBV29-1
TGTGCCAGCAGTTTAAGCCCAGGGGAACAGCCCCAGCATTTT CASSLSPGEQPQHF NA TRBJ1-5 NA TRBV28
TGTGCCAGTGGGAGGGCCGGCGGGGAGCTGTTTTTT CASGRAGGELFF TRBD2 TRBJ2-2 NA TRBV3-1/TRBV3-2
TGTGCCAGCAGCTTTAACAGGGTAGCCGGGGAGCTGTTTTTT CASSFNRVAGELFF NA TRBJ2-2 NA TRBV7-8
TGTGCCAGCAGCCCTAGACAGGCTTTGAACACTGAAGCTTTCTTT CASSPRQALNTEAFF NA TRBJ1-1 NA TRBV7-9
TGTGCCAGCAGCTTGGGGGGGGTTAACACCGGGGAGCTGTTTTTT CASSLGGVNTGELFF NA TRBJ2-2 NA TRBV5-4
TGTGCCAGCAGCCCGGGGACACCCCAATACGAGCAGTACTTC CASSPGTPQYEQYF NA TRBJ2-7 NA TRBV7-8
TGCGCCAGCAGCCGACTAGCGGGAGGAGACCCCTCTGATGAGCAGTTCTTC CASSRLAGGDPSDEQFF TRBD2 TRBJ2-1 NA TRBV4-1
TGTGCCTGGACTAGCGGGAGAGGTTACAATGAGCAGTTCTTC CAWTSGRGYNEQFF TRBD2 TRBJ2-1 NA TRBV30
TGTGCCAGTAGTTTCCAGGGTTCCGGGGAGCTGTTTTTT CASSFQGSGELFF NA TRBJ2-2 NA TRBV19
TGTGCCAGCAGCTTGGGAGGGCAAATCACCCTCCACTTT CASSLGGQITLHF NA TRBJ1-6 NA TRBV5-8
TGTGCCAGCAGCCATCGGGGACTAGCGGACGGGGAGACCCAGTACTTC CASSHRGLADGETQYF TRBD2 TRBJ2-5 few TRBV5-8
TGTGCCAGCAGTCTGACTGAGGAGCTGTTTTTT CASSLTEELFF NA TRBJ2-2 once TRBV12-3/TRBV12-4
TGCGCCAGCAGCGCAGGGGGCACTAATGAAAAACTGTTTTTT CASSAGGTNEKLFF TRBD1 TRBJ1-4 NA TRBV5-1
TGTGCCAGCGTTGAGACAGGGCCCTCACCCCTCCACTTT CASVETGPSPLHF TRBD1 TRBJ1-6 NA TRBV6-5
TGTGCCAGCAGCTCCCGCCCCGGTGTAGAAGCTTTCTTT CASSSRPGVEAFF NA TRBJ1-1 NA TRBV11-3
TGCGCCAGCAGCTCGACAGGGAACACTGAAGCTTTCTTT CASSSTGNTEAFF NA TRBJ1-1 NA TRBV5-1
TGTGCCAGCAGCCGCCAGGGACAGGGGCAATACGAGCAGTACTTC CASSRQGQGQYEQYF TRBD1 TRBJ2-7 NA TRBV28
TGCGCCAGCAGCTTGAGGAGGTTGGACAGCCAAGCTTTCTTT CASSLRRLDSQAFF NA TRBJ1-1 NA TRBV5-1
TGTGCCAGCAGTTTCCCCTTACAGGGGGCAGCAGATACGCAGTATTTT CASSFPLQGAADTQYF TRBD1 TRBJ2-3 once TRBV7-9
TGTGCCAGCAGTCTGGCTAGCGGCACAGATACGCAGTATTTT CASSLASGTDTQYF NA TRBJ2-3 NA TRBV6-5
TGTGCCAGCTCACCCTTGGACAGGGATGAAGCTTTCTTT CASSPLDRDEAFF TRBD1 TRBJ1-1 NA TRBV18
TGTGCCAGCAGCCCCACAGTTTACGAGCAGTACTTC CASSPTVYEQYF NA TRBJ2-7 NA TRBV7-2
TGCAGCGTTTTAAAAAGACTAGCGGGAGTCGCAGATACGCAGTATTTT CSVLKRLAGVADTQYF TRBD2 TRBJ2-3 NA TRBV29-1
TGTGCCAGCAGTTTCTCCCGGGAGGGCTACGAGCAGTACTTC CASSFSREGYEQYF TRBD2 TRBJ2-7 NA TRBV28
TGTGCCAGCAGCACGGACAGGGGAAACACTGAAGCTTTCTTT CASSTDRGNTEAFF TRBD1 TRBJ1-1 few TRBV9
TGTGCCAGCTCGGTTCAGGGTAGCTACAATGAGCAGTTCTTC CASSVQGSYNEQFF NA TRBJ2-1 NA TRBV2
TGTGCCAGCAGTTATGGGGAGGGTAATGAAAAACTGTTTTTT CASSYGEGNEKLFF NA TRBJ1-4 NA TRBV6-5
TGTGCCAGCAGCTCCCTCACCGGGACAGGGAGCTACGAGCAGTACTTC CASSSLTGTGSYEQYF TRBD1 TRBJ2-7 NA TRBV28
TGTGCCAGCAGCTTAGTGGGGGGTGGCTCCTACAATGAGCAGTTCTTC CASSLVGGGSYNEQFF NA TRBJ2-1 once TRBV7-2
TGTGCCAGCAGGAAGCGGGACCCCAGCACCGGGGAGCTGTTTTTT CASRKRDPSTGELFF TRBD2 TRBJ2-2 NA TRBV7-9
TGTGCCTGGAGTGTGGGCGTCAGGGGGTACGGTGGCTACACCTTC CAWSVGVRGYGGYTF TRBD1 TRBJ1-2 once TRBV30
TGTGCCAGCAGGAACTTTGGGAACACTGAAGCTTTCTTT CASRNFGNTEAFF NA TRBJ1-1 NA TRBV2
TGTGCCAGCAGTTTAGGTTCAAGCGGCACCTACGAGCAGTACTTC CASSLGSSGTYEQYF NA TRBJ2-7 NA TRBV27
TGTGCCAGCAGCACACAACTAGCGGGAGGGCCGGCTGAGCAGTTCTTC CASSTQLAGGPAEQFF TRBD2 TRBJ2-1 NA TRBV5-5
TGTGCCAGCAGCACCCCCTTTAGCGACCAAGAGACCCAGTACTTC CASSTPFSDQETQYF NA TRBJ2-5 NA TRBV21-1